The 5 T cell receptor beta chains presented below share a single source sample, sequenced in a study of T-cell memory formation after mild COVID-19. MiXCR was run by TCRdb on the 5' RACE reads, yielding one entry per CDR3 protein. The sample lists about 190,000 distinct CDR3 sequences, under 12% occurring once. The specimen sequenced was PBMCs or a T cell subset sorted from them (not recorded which). These receptors were obtained from a man aged 18 to 29 who had mild COVID-19 (a few samples of this study predate the infection). Cell type and time point are not known.

The chain joins TRBV29-1 to TRBJ2-1; D perhaps matches TRBD2 (6 bases). Trimming stripped 8 bases from V and 8 bases from J, with 25 bases between. CDR3 length: 15 residues. Germline CDR1 SQVTM, CDR2 ANQGSEA. The DNA of the CDR3 is TGCAGCTCCAGACGGGGGATCAGGGAGGTGGATGAGCAGTTCTTC. Its translation is CSSRRGIREVDEQFF.

This clonotype was seen a few times. J is TRBJ1-2 and V is TRBV16; TRBD1 matches 8 bases. The CDR3 has 15 residues. Looked up from germline, CDR1 is KGHSY and CDR2 is FQNENV. The V gene end was trimmed by 1 base and the J gene end by 3 bases; junction bases not matched to a gene: 4. CDR3: CASSQLDREDYGYTF. CDR3 sequence (DNA): TGTGCCAGCAGCCAATTGGACAGGGAGGACTATGGCTACACCTTC.

The V and J genes are TRBV7-6 and TRBJ1-6; 9 positions match TRBD1. The CDR3 runs to 14 residues. Germline CDR1 reads SGHVS; CDR2 reads FNYEAQ. V dropped 3 bases and J dropped 8; count of bases not matched to a gene: 2. This CDR3 reads CASSFRQGDSPLHF. For the CDR3, the DNA is TGTGCCAGCAGCTTCCGACAGGGGGATTCACCCCTCCACTTT. The full variable domain, with the rest looked up from reference TRBV7-6 and TRBJ1-6, is GAGVSQSPRYKVTKRGQDVALRCDPISGHVSLYWYRQALGQGPEFLTYFNYEAQQDKSGLPNDRFSAERPEGSISTLTIQRTEQRDSAMYRCASSFRQGDSPLHFGNGTRLTVT.

This clonotype was counted a few times. The chain uses TRBV3-1 and TRBJ2-1; D is unresolved. This CDR3 comprises 12 residues. Trimming removed 3 bases from V and 9 bases from J, with 9 bases in between. Germline CDR1 and CDR2: LGHDT and YNNKEL (reference sequence). The CDR3 here is CASSQMSGEQFF. CDR3 bases: TGTGCCAGCAGCCAGATGAGTGGTGAGCAGTTCTTC.

This clonotype was observed a handful of times. V and J are TRBV3-1 and TRBJ1-5, with a weak D call TRBD1 (5 bases). The V gene lost 0 bases and the J gene lost 9 bases, with 6 bases spanning the gap. CDR3 length equals 12 residues. CDR1 is LGHDT, CDR2 YNNKEL, per germline (reference sequence). The CDR3 protein is CASSQEQGPQHF. DNA of the CDR3: TGTGCCAGCAGCCAAGAGCAGGGGCCCCAGCATTTT.